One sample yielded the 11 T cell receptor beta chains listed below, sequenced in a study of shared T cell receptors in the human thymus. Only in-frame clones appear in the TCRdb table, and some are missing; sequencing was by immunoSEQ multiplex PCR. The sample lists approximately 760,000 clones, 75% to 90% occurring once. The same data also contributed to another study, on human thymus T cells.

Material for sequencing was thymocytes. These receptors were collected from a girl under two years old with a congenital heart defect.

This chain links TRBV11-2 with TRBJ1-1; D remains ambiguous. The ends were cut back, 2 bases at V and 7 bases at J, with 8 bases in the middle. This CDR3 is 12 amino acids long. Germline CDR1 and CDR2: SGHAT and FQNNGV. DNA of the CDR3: TGTGCCAGCAGCTTACTCGGGGTTGAAGCTTTCTTT. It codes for CASSLLGVEAFF.

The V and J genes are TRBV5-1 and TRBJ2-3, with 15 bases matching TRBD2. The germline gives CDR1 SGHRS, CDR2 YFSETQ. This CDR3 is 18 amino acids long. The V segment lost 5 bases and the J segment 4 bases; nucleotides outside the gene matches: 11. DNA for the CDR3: TGCGCCAGCAGAACCCGGACTAGCGGGGGGGCTTTTCCAGATACGCAGTATTTT. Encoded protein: CASRTRTSGGAFPDTQYF. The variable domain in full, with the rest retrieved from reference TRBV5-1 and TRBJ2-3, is KAGVTQTPRYLIKTRGQQVTLSCSPISGHRSVSWYQQTPGQGLQFLFEYFSETQRNKGNFPGRFSGRQFSNSRSEMNVSTLELGDSALYLCASRTRTSGGAFPDTQYFGPGTRLTVL.

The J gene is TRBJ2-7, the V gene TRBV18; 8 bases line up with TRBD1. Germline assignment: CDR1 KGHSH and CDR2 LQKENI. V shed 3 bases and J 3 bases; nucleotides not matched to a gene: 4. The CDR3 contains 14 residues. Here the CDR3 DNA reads TGTGCCAGCTCACCGCTGGGGACAGGCTACGAGCAGTACTTC. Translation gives CASSPLGTGYEQYF.

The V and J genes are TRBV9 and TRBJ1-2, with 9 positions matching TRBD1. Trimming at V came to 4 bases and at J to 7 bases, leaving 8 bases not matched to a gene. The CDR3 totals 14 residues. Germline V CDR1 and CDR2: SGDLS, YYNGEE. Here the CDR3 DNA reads TGTGCCAGCAGCTCGGGGACAGGGTCCGCTGGCTACACCTTC. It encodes CASSSGTGSAGYTF.

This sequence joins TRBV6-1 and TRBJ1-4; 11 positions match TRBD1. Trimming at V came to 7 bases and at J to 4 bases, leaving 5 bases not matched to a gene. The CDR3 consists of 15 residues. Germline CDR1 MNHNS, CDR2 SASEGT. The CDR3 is CASTGGTGGNEKLFF. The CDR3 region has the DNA TGTGCCAGCACTGGAGGGACAGGGGGTAATGAAAAACTGTTTTTT.

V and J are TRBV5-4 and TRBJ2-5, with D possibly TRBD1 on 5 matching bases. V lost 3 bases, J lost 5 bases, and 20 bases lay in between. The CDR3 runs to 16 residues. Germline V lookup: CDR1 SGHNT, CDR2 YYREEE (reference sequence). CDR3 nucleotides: TGTGCCAGCAGCTCAACTCGAGGCAGGGTGGATGAGACCCAGTACTTC. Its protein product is CASSSTRGRVDETQYF.

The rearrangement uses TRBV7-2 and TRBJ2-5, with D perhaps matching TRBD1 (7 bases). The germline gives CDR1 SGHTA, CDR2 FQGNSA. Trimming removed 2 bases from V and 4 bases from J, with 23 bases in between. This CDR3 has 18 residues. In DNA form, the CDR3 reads TGTGCCAGCAGCTTAAAGGGTAGGGCAGGGGGGAAAGGAGAGACCCAGTACTTC. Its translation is CASSLKGRAGGKGETQYF.

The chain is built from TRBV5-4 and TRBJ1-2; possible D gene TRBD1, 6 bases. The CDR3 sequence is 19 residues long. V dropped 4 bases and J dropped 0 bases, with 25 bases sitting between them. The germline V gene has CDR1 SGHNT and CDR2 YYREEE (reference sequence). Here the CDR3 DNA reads TGTGCCAGCAGCACGCGTTTAACCGGACAGATTGGGGCTAACTATGGCTACACCTTC. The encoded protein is CASSTRLTGQIGANYGYTF.

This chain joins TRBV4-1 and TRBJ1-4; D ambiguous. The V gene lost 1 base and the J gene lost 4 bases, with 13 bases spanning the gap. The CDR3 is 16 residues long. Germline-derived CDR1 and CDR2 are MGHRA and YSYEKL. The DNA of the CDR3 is TGCGCCAGCAGCCAAGTGCGGCAGGAGGATAATGAAAAACTGTTTTTT. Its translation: CASSQVRQEDNEKLFF.

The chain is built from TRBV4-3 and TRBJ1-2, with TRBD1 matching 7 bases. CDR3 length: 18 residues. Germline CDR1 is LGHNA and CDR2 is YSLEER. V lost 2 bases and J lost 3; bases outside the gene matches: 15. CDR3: CASSQFGQNTGADYGYTF. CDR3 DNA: TGCGCCAGCAGCCAATTCGGTCAAAATACAGGGGCGGACTATGGCTACACCTTC.

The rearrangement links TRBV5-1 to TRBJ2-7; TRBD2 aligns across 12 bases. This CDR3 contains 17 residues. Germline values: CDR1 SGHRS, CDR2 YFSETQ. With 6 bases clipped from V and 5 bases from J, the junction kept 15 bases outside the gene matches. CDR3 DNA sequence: TGCGCCAGCAAGGAAGCTAGCGGGGGGGCTTGGAGGCACGAGCAGTACTTC. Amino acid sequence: CASKEASGGAWRHEQYF.